This T cell receptor (beta chain) appears in the sequencing data of a study of T cell repertoires in cytomegalovirus infection (dated by TCRdb to between 2017 and 2020). In the study overall: Alongside well-studied HLA-B-restricted epitopes, the peptide stimulations were aimed at recently identified HLA-C-restricted CMV epitopes, whose presentation resists viral immunomodulation. Because public TCR beta signatures pointed to carriage of CMV infection together with the matching HLA type, the HLA type of each donor mattered for the analysis. Paper-wide results and their limitations: Cumulative frequency of public TCR beta family members discriminated carriers of CMV infection plus the relevant HLA type in this cohort and an independent roughly 330-donor cohort. The ex vivo response was dominated by HLA-C-restricted CMV-specific TCR beta clonotypes, which also provided the single most frequent clonotype in two of eight donors.

This clonotype showed up just a few times. Its antigen is currently not known. Within one base of it there is no much larger clone, and no base qualities were kept. This specimen's treatment or condition label, per the study, means: in vitro stimulation with specific CMV peptide epitopes to enrich CMV-specific T cells. Sequencing used an Illumina HiSeq 1500. In TCRdb, the public reads were trimmed at Q25 with fastp and aligned with MiXCR, with productive beta chains retained. For every CDR3 protein sequence, its rows merge into one entry that carries the most common genes and DNA. The table for this sample lists more than 35,000 distinct CDR3 sequences; over 50% of them were counted only once. The ten largest make up around 90% of the sample. Source: CD8+ T cells from cultured PBMCs, taken from culture after CMV antigen stimulation. The clonotype originates from a human donor in good health (CMV status not recorded). Some clones in this sample may be carry-over from other donors' samples.

The CDR3 protein: CASSQGGGAEDEQFF. The nucleotides read TGTGCCAGCAGCCAGGGAGGCGGGGCCGAGGATGAGCAGTTCTTC. The sequence joins TRBV7-2 to TRBJ2-1; a tentative D match to TRBD2 spans 6 bases. The CDR3 runs 15 residues from the cysteine to the phenylalanine. CDR3 DNA only is kept here, 45 bases in frame from base 1. CDR1 and CDR2, per the germline V gene, are SGHTA and FQGNSA. Deletion took 5 bases off V and 8 bases off J, with a span of 19 bases between the germline ends.